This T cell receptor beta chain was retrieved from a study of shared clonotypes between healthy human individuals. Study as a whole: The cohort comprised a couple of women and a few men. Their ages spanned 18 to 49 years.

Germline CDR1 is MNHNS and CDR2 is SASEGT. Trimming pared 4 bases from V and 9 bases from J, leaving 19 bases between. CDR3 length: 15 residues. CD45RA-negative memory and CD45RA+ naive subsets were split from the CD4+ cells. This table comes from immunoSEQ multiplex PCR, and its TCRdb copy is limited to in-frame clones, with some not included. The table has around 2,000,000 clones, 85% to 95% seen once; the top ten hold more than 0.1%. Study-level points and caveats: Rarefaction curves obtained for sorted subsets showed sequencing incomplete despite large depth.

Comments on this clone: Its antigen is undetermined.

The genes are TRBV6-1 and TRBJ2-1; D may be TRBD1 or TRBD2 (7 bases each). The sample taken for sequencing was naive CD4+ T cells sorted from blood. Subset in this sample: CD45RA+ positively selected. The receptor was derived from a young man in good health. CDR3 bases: TGTGCCAGCAGTGGGAGCAGGGGGGGACCGGGTGAGCAGTTCTTC. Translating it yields CASSGSRGGPGEQFF.